This T cell receptor (beta chain) was profiled in a study of response to subunit inactivated influenza vaccine. Study results and limitations: The authors proposed limited new T cell recruitment per seasonal influenza vaccination.

TCRdb passed the RT-PCR reads through MiXCR, listing each CDR3 protein once. The table lists more than 450,000 distinct CDR3 sequences, roughly 10% of them singletons, with roughly 10% in the top ten. This clonotype appeared many times. Its antigen is undetermined. The CDR3 has 14 residues. Germline lookup yields CDR1 SGHRS and CDR2 YFSETQ. Trimming took off 3 bases at V and 9 bases at J, with 16 bases between the two ends. This TCR came from a man aged 45-65 years who received an inactivated influenza vaccine. Sequenced material: PBMCs from blood, taken on the day of vaccination. The chain has TRBV5-1 and TRBJ2-1; D uncertain. Here the CDR3 DNA reads TGCGCCAGCAGCTGGAGAGCCGGATCAGCTGAGCAGTTCTTC. Its translation: CASSWRAGSAEQFF.